Following are 27 T cell receptor beta chains from one sample sequenced in a study of response to subunit inactivated influenza vaccine. TCRdb redid the calling of the RT-PCR reads with MiXCR, one entry per CDR3 protein. The sample yields approximately 730,000 distinct CDR3 sequences, around 13% seen once. The sequences come from PBMCs from blood, collected 14 days before vaccination. These receptors all stem from a man over 45 who received an inactivated influenza vaccine.

This clonotype was counted ten times or more. The chain carries TRBV5-6 and TRBJ1-5; 9 bases agree with TRBD1. The CDR3 runs to 16 residues. The junction had 5 bases not matched to a gene; V was cut back by 2 bases and J by 2 bases. Germline assignment: CDR1 SGHDT and CDR2 YYEEEE. The CDR3 DNA follows: TGTGCCAGCAGCTTAGACAGGGGGTACGGCAATCAGCCCCAGCATTTT. Protein sequence: CASSLDRGYGNQPQHF.

This clonotype came up once. The CDR3 sequence is CAGIRPGQGASISGANVLTF. As DNA, the CDR3 is TGTGCCGGCATCCGACCAGGACAGGGGGCTTCCATCTCTGGGGCCAACGTCCTGACTTTC. The chain uses TRBV9 and TRBJ2-6; 11 bases align to TRBD1. The V segment lost 10 bases and the J segment 0 bases; nucleotides outside the gene matches: 18. Germline lookup yields CDR1 SGDLS and CDR2 YYNGEE. The CDR3 has 20 amino acids. Full variable domain (missing parts from reference TRBV9 and TRBJ2-6): DSGVTQTPKHLITATGQRVTLRCSPRSGDLSVYWYQQSLDQGLQFLIQYYNGEERAKGNILERFSAQQFPDLHSELNLSSLELGDSALYFCAGIRPGQGASISGANVLTFGAGSRLTVL.

This clonotype was seen a handful of times. The chain's CDR3 is CASSLSIGEKLFF. The CDR3 DNA is TGTGCCAGCAGTTTATCGATCGGCGAAAAACTGTTTTTT. V is TRBV12-3 or TRBV12-4 and J is TRBJ1-4; no reliable D call. The CDR3 length is 13 residues. The V and J ends lost 2 bases and 8 bases respectively, with 9 bases between them.

The chain uses TRBV11-2 and TRBJ2-5, with 11 bases aligning to TRBD2. Losses at the gene ends were 1 base for V and 5 bases for J; bases not matched to a gene: 3. This CDR3 is built from 15 residues. Germline V lookup: CDR1 SGHAT, CDR2 FQNNGV. The CDR3 protein is CASSLASGRFETQYF. The CDR3 nucleotides read TGTGCCAGCAGCTTAGCTAGCGGGAGGTTTGAGACCCAGTACTTC.

This clonotype was recorded a few times. The V and J genes are TRBV5-6 and TRBJ1-2, with D tentatively TRBD1 (6 bases). CDR1 is SGHDT, CDR2 YYEEEE, per germline. The germline V and J ends were trimmed by 4 bases and 5 bases, with 18 bases remaining between them. The length of the CDR3 is 15 residues. CDR3 in amino acids: CASSVDRTFQYGYTF. The CDR3 bases are TGTGCCAGCAGCGTAGACAGGACTTTTCAGTATGGCTACACCTTC.

The CDR3 DNA reads as TGCGCCAGCAGCCAAGCCAGCCTAGAGACCCAGTACTTC. Amino acid sequence: CASSQASLETQYF. The rearrangement uses TRBV4-1 and TRBJ2-5; D unresolved. Germline V gene lookup returns CDR1 MGHRA and CDR2 YSYEKL. Trimming left V 1 base short and J 4 bases short, with 7 bases between. The length of the CDR3 is 13 residues.

In regard to this clonotype: One junction end disagrees with the germline gene, perhaps due to a read error. The CDR3 DNA is TGCGCGAGCAGAGGGTACACCGGGGAGCTGTTTTTT. The encoded protein is CASRGYTGELFF. This chain connects TRBV5-1 to TRBJ2-2; possible D gene TRBD2, 5 bases. Germline V gene sequence: CDR1 SGHRS, CDR2 YFSETQ. The CDR3 sequence is 12 residues long. The full variable domain, with the rest looked up from reference TRBV5-1 and TRBJ2-2, is KAGVTQTPRYLIKTRGQQVTLSCSPISGHRSVSWYQQTPGQGLQFLFEYFSETQRNKGNFPGRFSGRQFSNSRSEMNVSTLELGDSALYLCASRGYTGELFFGEGSRLTVL.

This clonotype was counted only a few times. The chain joins TRBV6-1 to TRBJ2-7; 8 bases map to TRBD1. The CDR3 has 14 amino acids. Germline V CDR1 and CDR2: MNHNS, SASEGT. The trim removed 6 bases at V and 0 bases at J, leaving 4 bases unmatched. CDR3 in DNA: TGTGCCAGCAGAGACAGGGGAGGCTCCTACGAGCAGTACTTC. The encoded protein is CASRDRGGSYEQYF.

This clonotype was recorded a few times. The V and J genes are TRBV2 and TRBJ2-7; D assignment may be TRBD1 or TRBD2 (7 bases each). This CDR3 is 16 amino acids long. The V end lost 2 bases, the J end lost 4 bases, and 18 bases lay between the germline ends. CDR1 SNHLY and CDR2 FYNNEI come from the germline V gene. The CDR3 DNA reads as TGTGCCAGCAGTGAAAGACTTACAGGGGAGGGATACGAGCAGTACTTC. Protein product: CASSERLTGEGYEQYF.

This clonotype came up a few times. V is TRBV7-2 and J is TRBJ2-3, with TRBD2 matching 10 bases. The germline CDR1 and CDR2 sequences are SGHTA and FQGNSA. With 6 bases clipped from V and 7 bases from J, the junction kept 16 bases outside the gene matches. CDR3 size: 17 residues. The CDR3 region is CASSLGMSGRAGYTQYF. As DNA, the CDR3 is TGTGCCAGCAGTCTTGGGATGAGCGGGAGGGCCGGGTATACGCAGTATTTT.

The chain joins TRBV6-1 to TRBJ2-7; D unclear. This CDR3 has 15 amino acids. Trimming shortened V by 6 bases and J by 3 bases, and 18 bases separated the two germline ends. The germline V gene has CDR1 MNHNS and CDR2 SASEGT. The CDR3 spells CASSSPDRRSYEQYF. The CDR3 DNA reads TGTGCCAGCAGCTCTCCGGACCGCAGGAGCTACGAGCAGTACTTC.

V and J are TRBV3-1 and TRBJ2-1; unclear D gene. Trimming took 7 bases from V and 3 from J, leaving 7 bases between them. There are 12 residues in the CDR3. Germline V gene sequence: CDR1 LGHDT, CDR2 YNNKEL (reference sequence). The CDR3 DNA follows: TGTGCCAGCACCACGAACTACAATGAGCAGTTCTTC. Amino acids: CASTTNYNEQFF.

This clonotype was detected ten times or more. The CDR3 sequence is CASSAANYGYTF. CDR3 DNA: TGTGCCAGCAGTGCAGCTAACTATGGCTACACCTTC. This chain links TRBV2 with TRBJ1-2; D remains ambiguous. The CDR3 loop spans 12 amino acids. The germline gives CDR1 SNHLY, CDR2 FYNNEI. Trimming pared 4 bases from V and 0 bases from J, leaving 3 bases between.

This clonotype was seen more than once but under ten times. J is TRBJ2-7 and V is TRBV24-1; D is unclear. From germline, CDR1 is KGHDR and CDR2 SFDVKD. This CDR3 has 11 amino acids. The V gene lost 3 bases and the J gene lost 4 bases, with 3 bases spanning the gap. CDR3 sequence: CATSDKYEQYF. The CDR3 bases are TGTGCCACCAGTGATAAATACGAGCAGTACTTC.

This clonotype turned up a few times. The rearrangement links TRBV2 to TRBJ2-2, with 10 bases that match TRBD1. V lost 1 base and J lost 6; bases outside the gene matches: 8. Germline assignment: CDR1 SNHLY and CDR2 FYNNEI. The CDR3 is 17 residues long. In nucleotides, the CDR3 is TGTGCCAGCAGTGAAGGGCTCGGGACAGGGGTCTCCGGGGAGCTGTTTTTT. Translation: CASSEGLGTGVSGELFF.

A few counts support this clonotype. The genes are TRBV12-3 or TRBV12-4 and TRBJ2-1; D is possibly TRBD2 (5 bases). The germline V and J ends were trimmed by 5 bases and 9 bases, with 11 bases remaining between them. The CDR3 has 12 amino acids. The DNA of the CDR3 is TGTGCCAGCAGTGAACTAGAGTTTGAGCAGTTCTTC. Translated: CASSELEFEQFF.

V gene TRBV19 combines with J gene TRBJ1-1; D call uncertain. The CDR3 is made up of 14 amino acids. Trimming took off 4 bases at V and 1 base at J, with 10 bases between the two ends. CDR1 LNHDA and CDR2 SQIVND come from the germline V gene (reference sequence). CDR3 protein: CASSSGIRNTEAFF. Here the CDR3 DNA reads TGTGCCAGTAGTAGCGGCATAAGGAACACTGAAGCTTTCTTT.

This clonotype has a count of ten or more. DNA of the CDR3: TGTGCCAGCAGTTTTGGTTTGGCGGGAGTGTTGAGGACAGATACGCAGTATTTT. Translated: CASSFGLAGVLRTDTQYF. The rearrangement uses TRBV27 and TRBJ2-3; TRBD2 aligns across 7 bases. The CDR3 spans 18 residues. V shed 3 bases and J 3 bases; nucleotides not matched to a gene: 15. Germline V CDR1 and CDR2: MNHEY, SMNVEV (reference sequence).

The V and J genes are TRBV5-5 and TRBJ1-5; D not certain. The CDR3 has 17 residues. V was clipped by 2 bases and J by 0 bases, with 15 bases between them. Germline V gene lookup returns CDR1 SGHKS and CDR2 YYEKEE (reference sequence). CDR3 sequence reads: CASSFLKGKYSNQPQHF. The DNA of the CDR3 is TGTGCCAGCAGCTTTTTGAAAGGAAAGTATAGCAATCAGCCCCAGCATTTT.

The chain uses TRBV6-6 and TRBJ2-7, with D uncertain. The CDR3 has 12 amino acids. The V end lost 2 bases, the J end lost 1 base, and 3 bases lay between the germline ends. Germline loops: CDR1 MNHNY, CDR2 SVGAGI (reference sequence). The CDR3 sequence: CASSYVSYEQYF. The CDR3 bases are TGTGCCAGCAGTTACGTATCCTACGAGCAGTACTTC.

A few counts support this clonotype. V gene TRBV11-2 combines with J gene TRBJ1-1, with TRBD1 matching 12 bases. Losses at the gene ends were 5 bases for V and 2 bases for J; bases not matched to a gene: 6. Germline V CDR1 and CDR2: SGHAT, FQNNGV. CDR3 length: 16 residues. CDR3 residues: CASSASGTGGNTEAFF. CDR3 bases: TGTGCCAGCAGCGCATCCGGGACAGGGGGCAACACTGAAGCTTTCTTT.

The J gene is TRBJ2-7, the V gene TRBV5-5, with D uncertain. Per germline, CDR1 SGHKS and CDR2 YYEKEE (reference sequence). Trimming pared 4 bases from V and 4 bases from J, leaving 12 bases between. The CDR3 loop spans 13 amino acids. This CDR3 reads CASSNNHLYEQYF. Here the CDR3 DNA reads TGTGCCAGCAGCAACAATCACCTGTACGAGCAGTACTTC.

V gene TRBV6-1 combines with J gene TRBJ2-2; 8 bases match TRBD2. The V gene's germline CDR1 is MNHNS and CDR2 SASEGT. The trim removed 7 bases at V and 6 bases at J, leaving 7 bases unmatched. This CDR3 has 14 amino acids. The CDR3 loop reads CASTLAGRSGELFF. CDR3 in DNA: TGTGCCAGCACATTAGCGGGAAGGTCCGGGGAGCTGTTTTTT.

CDR3 coding DNA: TGTGCCAGCAGTTACGGATTTGCCTACGAGCAGTACTTC. Its protein is CASSYGFAYEQYF. The rearrangement uses TRBV6-5 and TRBJ2-7; D gene unclear. V was shortened by 2 bases and J by 2 bases, with 7 bases between the two germline ends. The CDR3 consists of 13 residues. Germline V lookup: CDR1 MNHEY, CDR2 SVGAGI.

This clonotype appeared a few times. The chain has TRBV7-9 and TRBJ1-1, with D possibly being TRBD1 (6 bases). CDR1 is SEHNR, CDR2 FQNEAQ, per germline (reference sequence). V gave up 7 bases and J gave up 0 bases, with 18 bases separating them. This CDR3 is 16 amino acids long. CDR3 region: CASTLGGADLNTEAFF. CDR3 nucleotides: TGTGCCAGCACCCTAGGGGGGGCCGACTTGAACACTGAAGCTTTCTTT.

The gene calls are TRBV3-1 and TRBJ2-7; D call uncertain. The germline V and J ends were trimmed by 4 bases and 2 bases, with 9 bases remaining between them. In germline, CDR1 is LGHDT, CDR2 YNNKEL (reference sequence). This CDR3 spans 13 amino acids. This CDR3 reads CASSPTDAYEQYF. The CDR3 bases are TGTGCCAGCAGCCCTACCGACGCCTACGAGCAGTACTTC.

This clonotype was found a few times. The rearrangement links TRBV7-8 to TRBJ2-7; D unclear. Germline V gives CDR1 SGHVS, CDR2 FQNEAQ. Trimming removed 5 bases at V and 0 bases at J, with 17 bases between. The CDR3 runs to 16 residues. CDR3 residues: CASSPRWAPSSYEQYF. DNA of the CDR3: TGTGCCAGCAGCCCCCGTTGGGCGCCGAGCTCCTACGAGCAGTACTTC.